This T cell receptor (beta chain) was sequenced during a study of T cell responses to AZD1222 COVID-19 vaccine. The V end lost 7 bases, the J end lost 3 bases, and 18 bases lay between the germline ends. CDR3 size: 15 residues. Germline loops: CDR1 MDHEN, CDR2 SYDVKM. Profiling relied on immunoSEQ multiplex PCR, and the TCRdb table lists in-frame clones only, not all of them. The repertoire includes about 130,000 clones, roughly 93% of them detected once, and under 4% sits in the top ten. The chain links TRBV28 to TRBJ1-2; a possible D gene is TRBD1 (6 bases). The sequencing used peripheral blood, collected on day 0 of AZD1222 vaccination. The clonotype was recovered from an adult in good health. CDR3 nucleotides: TGTGCCAGCAATCAACACAGGGCGTGGGACTATGGCTACACCTTC. This gives the protein CASNQHRAWDYGYTF.